The rows below give T cell receptor beta chains drawn from one sample of a study of T cell repertoires in cytomegalovirus infection. A single record per CDR3 protein comes from TCRdb applying MiXCR to the reads. The data contain under 850,000 distinct CDR3 sequences, 35% of them seen just once; the ten biggest clones take up 2.5% to 3%. Sequenced: PBMCs. The origin of the receptors is a human donor in good health (CMV status not recorded). Some clones in this sample may be carry-over from other donors' samples. The CDR3 runs from the conserved cysteine through the conserved F or W. A D gene is named only where the DNA matches it firmly. Rows may omit the clone size; those that give it use once, few, many or a size class.

V gene	clone size	J gene	D gene	CDR3 DNA	CDR3 protein
TRBV7-9	-	TRBJ1-1	TRBD1	TGTGCCATCCGAGCCGGGGGTCCGGGGCAGGGGGCCGAGAACACTGAAGCTTTCTTT	CAIRAGGPGQGAENTEAFF
TRBV4-2	few	TRBJ2-3	TRBD2	TGTGCCAGCAGCCAAGGCCCACTGGGACTAGCGGGAGAGGGGGGGGGCACAGATACGCAGTATTTT	CASSQGPLGLAGEGGGTDTQYF
TRBV10-3	-	TRBJ2-7	-	TGTGCCATCAGTGACGGCGGCGGAGAGTACTTC	CAISDGGGEYF
TRBV6-2/TRBV6-3	few	TRBJ2-1	TRBD2	TGTGCCAGCAGTTACTGGGTCCGGGTTCGGACTAGCGGGACAAAAAATGAGCAGTTCTTC	CASSYWVRVRTSGTKNEQFF
TRBV28	few	TRBJ2-1	-	TGTGCCAGCAGTCCAGGACGGGGAACGAGTCATGAGCAGTTCTTC	CASSPGRGTSHEQFF
TRBV6-5	-	TRBJ2-5	-	TGTGCCAGCAGTTACATATCCTGGGGGAGTAGGGAGACCCAGTACTTC	CASSYISWGSRETQYF
TRBV29-1	-	TRBJ1-1	-	TGCAGCTCAAGCCGGGCGGGGAACACTGAAGCTTTCTTT	CSSSRAGNTEAFF
TRBV4-1	-	TRBJ1-2	-	TGCGCCAGCAGCCAAAATTGGGAGATGTTCTACACCTTC	CASSQNWEMFYTF
TRBV10-2	-	TRBJ2-5	-	TGCGCCAGCAGTTATCCTCCAGTGGGCCCCCAAGAGACCCAGTACTTC	CASSYPPVGPQETQYF
TRBV4-1	few	TRBJ2-3	TRBD2	TGCGCCAGCAGCTTACAGGGACTAGCGGGGGGGATAGATACGCAGTATTTT	CASSLQGLAGGIDTQYF
TRBV7-9	-	TRBJ2-6	-	TGTGCCAGCAGCTTGACAGGAACTGGGGCCAACGTCCTGACTTTC	CASSLTGTGANVLTF
TRBV7-8	-	TRBJ2-7	-	TGTGCCAGCAGCTCGGTGTTTAGGGAGCAGTACTTC	CASSSVFREQYF
TRBV5-1	-	TRBJ2-5	TRBD2	TGCGCCAGCAGCTTTCCGGGACTAGCGGGGAGGGAGACCCAGTACTTC	CASSFPGLAGRETQYF
TRBV10-3	-	TRBJ2-7	TRBD1	TGTGCCATCAGTGAGAGGGGGCAGGGTAGGAACTACGAGCAGTACTTC	CAISERGQGRNYEQYF
TRBV27	few	TRBJ1-6	-	TGTGCCAGCAGTTCGCAGGGGTCACCCCTCCACTTT	CASSSQGSPLHF
TRBV7-2	many	TRBJ2-1	-	TGTGCCAGCAGCTCGCTCTCTAGCACCAATGAGCAGTTCTTC	CASSSLSSTNEQFF
TRBV27	many	TRBJ1-1	-	TGTGCCAGCAGTCCGGCGACAGAGGGCACTGAAGCTTTCTTT	CASSPATEGTEAFF
TRBV19	-	TRBJ1-1	TRBD1	TGTGCCAGTAGGCTATCCGGGACAGGGGGTCAGGAGGCTTTCTTT	CASRLSGTGGQEAFF
TRBV7-9	many	TRBJ1-4	TRBD1	TGTGCCAGCTGTGACAGGGGGAATGAAAAACTGTTTTTT	CASCDRGNEKLFF
TRBV30	few	TRBJ1-5	-	TGTGCCTGGAGTGTATCGATAAGGGGGACACAGCCCCAGCATTTT	CAWSVSIRGTQPQHF
TRBV10-3	-	TRBJ1-2	-	TGTGCCATCAGTGAGTCGACTAGGGGAGGAAACTATGGCTACACCTTC	CAISESTRGGNYGYTF
TRBV19	-	TRBJ2-1	TRBD2	TGTGCCAGTAGCTTATACGCTAGCGGGAGCTCCTACAATGAGCAGTTCTTC	CASSLYASGSSYNEQFF
TRBV2	-	TRBJ2-3	TRBD2	TGTGCCAGCGGGGGGGTAGCGGAAACAGATACGCAGTATTTT	CASGGVAETDTQYF
TRBV7-2	-	TRBJ2-3	-	TGTGCCAGCAGCTTAGTGCCTAGCAGTAGCACAGATACGCAGTATTTT	CASSLVPSSSTDTQYF
TRBV6-1	many	TRBJ2-5	-	TGTGCCAGCAGTAAAGGACAGCGGAGACAACAAGAGACCCAGTACTTC	CASSKGQRRQQETQYF
TRBV7-7	-	TRBJ2-5	TRBD2	TGTGCTAGCAGCCCAACGCGGGGGGGAGAGACCCAGTACTTC	CASSPTRGGETQYF
TRBV9	-	TRBJ2-7	TRBD1	TGTGCCAGCAGCGTTTCCGACGACAGGGAACAGTACTTC	CASSVSDDREQYF
TRBV7-6	few	TRBJ2-7	-	TGTGCCAGCAGCTTAGGGGTCAACTACGAGCAGTACTTC	CASSLGVNYEQYF
TRBV15	few	TRBJ1-5	-	TGTGCCACCAGCAGAGAAGGAATTAGCAATCAGCCCCAGCATTTT	CATSREGISNQPQHF
TRBV4-2	-	TRBJ2-3	-	TGTGCCCGCCGGGCTTCCGGTGGCCCAGATACGCAGTATTTT	CARRASGGPDTQYF
TRBV28	-	TRBJ2-1	-	TGTGCCAGCAGTTTATTAAGAGGACTACACAATGAGCAGTTCTTC	CASSLLRGLHNEQFF
TRBV5-6	few	TRBJ1-1	TRBD1	TGTGCCAGCAGCTTCGGGACAGGGATTGGTACTGAAGCTTTCTTT	CASSFGTGIGTEAFF
TRBV28	-	TRBJ2-3	-	TGTGCCAGCAGCAACCCCGGGGTTCCAGATACGCAGTATTTT	CASSNPGVPDTQYF
TRBV7-2	few	TRBJ2-7	TRBD2	TGTGCCAGCTCAAGGGGAGTAGCGGGAAGCTACGAGCAGTACTTC	CASSRGVAGSYEQYF
TRBV5-1	few	TRBJ1-1	-	TGCGCCAGCAGCTTGCCTCCGAAAGACCGGACGGGGAACACTGAAGCTTTCTTT	CASSLPPKDRTGNTEAFF
TRBV5-1	many	TRBJ2-1	-	TGTGCCAGCAGCTTAGTGGATGAGCAGTTCTTC	CASSLVDEQFF
TRBV2	-	TRBJ2-7	TRBD1	TGTGCCAGCAGTGCTGACAGGGGCTTCTCCTACGAGCAGTCCTTC	CASSADRGFSYEQSF
TRBV28	-	TRBJ1-2	-	TGTGCCAGCAGCCCGACAGCAGACTATGGCTACACCTTC	CASSPTADYGYTF
TRBV7-2	few	TRBJ2-2	-	TGTGCCAGCAGCTCCAGCCCCCTTATGGGAGGAGGGAACACCGGGGAGCTGTTTTTT	CASSSSPLMGGGNTGELFF
TRBV29-1	few	TRBJ2-6	TRBD1	TGCAGCGCCGAAACAGGGGCAGGGGCCAACGTCCTGACTTTC	CSAETGAGANVLTF
TRBV6-1	-	TRBJ1-4	-	TGTGCCAGCACCGGGGGGGGGGCCGGTGAAAAACTGTTTTTT	CASTGGGAGEKLFF
TRBV7-8	-	TRBJ1-5	TRBD1	TGTGCCAGCAGCTTTGGGACAGGGGATGACTCATTTAGCAATCAGCCCCAGCATTTT	CASSFGTGDDSFSNQPQHF
TRBV12-5	-	TRBJ2-7	TRBD1	TGTGCTAGTGGTGGGCCGGGACAGTGCCTCCTTAGCTCCTACGAGCAGTACTTC	CASGGPGQCLLSSYEQYF
TRBV12-3/TRBV12-4	many	TRBJ2-1	-	TGTGCCAGCAGTTTAAAGGTTGGGAAGCAGTTCTTC	CASSLKVGKQFF
TRBV28	-	TRBJ2-7	TRBD1	TGTGCCATATTAGACAGGGCGGGCTACGAGCAGTACTTC	CAILDRAGYEQYF
TRBV15	-	TRBJ1-3	-	TGTGCCACCAGCAGAGAAACGTTGTCTGGAAACACCATATATTTT	CATSRETLSGNTIYF
TRBV20-1	-	TRBJ2-3	TRBD2	TGCTCCAGTCGGGGGGGCCACGCAGATACGCAGTATTTT	CSSRGGHADTQYF
TRBV7-6	-	TRBJ2-6	-	TGTGCCAGCAGCTCCCCTTTTATACCCAAGTCTTCTGGGGCCAACGTCCTGACTTTC	CASSSPFIPKSSGANVLTF
TRBV20-1	-	TRBJ2-7	TRBD2	TGCAGTGCTAGTTCTGGGCGTCCAGCGGGAGGGACCTACGAGCAGTACTTC	CSASSGRPAGGTYEQYF
TRBV28	few	TRBJ2-7	TRBD1	TGTGCCAGCAGCATTAGGGGACAGGGGAATCACGAGCAGTACTTC	CASSIRGQGNHEQYF
TRBV6-4	-	TRBJ1-5	-	TGTGCCAGCAGTGCAGTAGGAGGGAATCAGCCCCAGCATTTT	CASSAVGGNQPQHF
TRBV20-1	few	TRBJ1-1	TRBD1	TGCAGTGCCAGGGGGGACAGGTTGAACACTGAAGCTTTCTTT	CSARGDRLNTEAFF
TRBV12-3/TRBV12-4	-	TRBJ1-2	-	TGTGCCAGCAGGGAAATGGCAGCCCAGCCCTTCTATGGCTACACCTTC	CASREMAAQPFYGYTF
TRBV9	-	TRBJ2-3	-	TGTGCCAGCAGTCCAGCTTCGAGGGGCACAGATACGCAGTATTTT	CASSPASRGTDTQYF
TRBV11-2	-	TRBJ2-7	-	TGTGCCAGCAGCCCAGGCTGGGAATACGAGCAGTACTTC	CASSPGWEYEQYF